What follows are 21 T cell receptor beta chains derived from one specimen sequenced in a study of T-cell memory formation after mild COVID-19. In TCRdb, the 5' RACE reads were re-called with MiXCR into one record per CDR3 protein. The sample carries about 170,000 distinct CDR3 sequences, 10% to 15% recorded once. The sample taken for sequencing was PBMCs or a T cell subset sorted from them (not recorded which). The receptors shown here come from a man aged 18 to 29 who had mild COVID-19 (a few samples of this study predate the infection). Cell type and time point are not known.

This clonotype was counted a few times. The chain combines TRBV7-8 with TRBJ1-1; D gene ambiguous. CDR3 length equals 15 residues. V lost 6 bases, J lost 2 bases, and 16 bases lay in between. Germline values: CDR1 SGHVS, CDR2 FQNEAQ. CDR3 loop: CASSQLGGPNTEAFF. CDR3 DNA: TGTGCCAGCAGTCAACTGGGAGGTCCTAACACTGAAGCTTTCTTT.

V usage is TRBV5-1 and J usage is TRBJ1-1; 8 bases align to TRBD1. This CDR3 spans 17 amino acids. Germline CDR1 and CDR2: SGHRS and YFSETQ. Trimming at V came to 0 bases and at J to 0 bases, leaving 7 bases not matched to a gene. CDR3 DNA sequence: TGCGCCAGCAGCTTGGCCAGGGGGCGCAGGATGAACACTGAAGCTTTCTTT. Its translation is CASSLARGRRMNTEAFF.

The chain has TRBV20-1 and TRBJ2-5, with D perhaps given as TRBD1 or TRBD2 (6 bases each). Trimming took 6 bases from V and 2 from J, leaving 10 bases between them. Germline lookup yields CDR1 DFQATT and CDR2 SNEGSKA (reference sequence). The CDR3 has 12 residues. The CDR3 loop reads CSARGAQETQYF. The CDR3 region has the DNA TGCAGTGCAAGGGGGGCTCAAGAGACCCAGTACTTC.

This clonotype turned up a few times. This chain links TRBV20-1 with TRBJ1-6; unclear D gene. The CDR3 length is 14 residues. CDR1 and CDR2 from the germline V gene are DFQATT and SNEGSKA (reference sequence). Trimming stripped 2 bases from V and 10 bases from J, with 15 bases between. The CDR3: CSARTTAVGSPLHF. The DNA for the CDR3 is TGCAGTGCTAGAACTACAGCAGTTGGCTCACCCCTCCACTTT.

The chain recombines TRBV3-1 with TRBJ2-1, with TRBD2 identical over 11 bases. V trimming: 1 base; J trimming: 10 bases; junction bases outside the gene matches: 6. Germline V gene lookup returns CDR1 LGHDT and CDR2 YNNKEL (reference sequence). This CDR3 comprises 15 residues. CDR3 sequence: CASSQVSGGAGEQFF. The DNA for the CDR3 is TGTGCCAGCAGCCAAGTTAGCGGGGGGGCAGGAGAGCAGTTCTTC.

The chain is built from TRBV7-2 and TRBJ2-2; 7 bases line up with TRBD2. Germline V lookup: CDR1 SGHTA, CDR2 FQGNSA. This CDR3 has 14 amino acids. V was pared by 6 bases and J by 4 bases, with 5 bases of the junction left unmatched. CDR3 coding DNA: TGTGCCAGCAGAGGGGTAGCGGGCACCGGGGAGCTGTTTTTT. Its protein product is CASRGVAGTGELFF.

This clonotype has a handful of counts. This rearrangement joins TRBV25-1 to TRBJ1-2; D is unclear. This CDR3 spans 14 amino acids. Trimming cost V 5 bases and J 7 bases, with 17 bases left between them. Germline V CDR1 and CDR2: MGHDK, SYGVNS. CDR3 in DNA: TGTGCCAGCAGTTTCCCCGGTAGGGATACTGGCTACACCTTC. Protein: CASSFPGRDTGYTF.

This clonotype was found a few times. This CDR3 reads CASSRVNTGELFF. The CDR3 nucleotides are TGTGCCAGCAGCCGGGTCAACACCGGGGAGCTGTTTTTT. The genes are TRBV12-3 or TRBV12-4 and TRBJ2-2; D gene uncertain. CDR3 length: 13 residues. V was pared by 6 bases and J by 2 bases, with 7 bases between.

In its sample, this clonotype was seen a few times. J is TRBJ1-2 and V is TRBV7-2; TRBD1 is a possible D gene (6 bases). V lost 6 bases and J 4 bases, leaving 15 bases between the germline ends. Per germline, CDR1 SGHTA and CDR2 FQGNSA. CDR3 size: 14 residues. CDR3 nucleotides: TGTGCCAGCAGGGAACAGGGCCGTGGCTATGGCTACACCTTC. Translating it yields CASREQGRGYGYTF.

The chain carries TRBV7-2 and TRBJ2-1; D unclear. Germline assignment: CDR1 SGHTA and CDR2 FQGNSA. Trimming cost V 5 bases and J 6 bases, with 8 bases left between them. The CDR3 is made up of 12 amino acids. The CDR3 DNA sequence: TGTGCCAGCAGCCCCCTGGTCAATGAGCAGTTCTTC. Its protein is CASSPLVNEQFF.

The V and J genes are TRBV5-4 and TRBJ2-1, with 12 bases lining up with TRBD2. The CDR3 is made up of 15 amino acids. The V and J ends lost 4 bases and 4 bases, in that order; junction bases with no gene match: 3. Germline assignment: CDR1 SGHNT and CDR2 YYREEE (reference sequence). This CDR3 is CASSRTSGEYNEQFF. CDR3 coding DNA: TGTGCCAGCAGCCGGACTAGCGGGGAGTACAATGAGCAGTTCTTC. The entire variable domain, with the rest obtained from reference TRBV5-4 and TRBJ2-1, is as follows: ETGVTQSPTHLIKTRGQQVTLRCSSQSGHNTVSWYQQALGQGPQFIFQYYREEENGRGNFPPRFSGLQFPNYSSELNVNALELDDSALYLCASSRTSGEYNEQFFGPGTRLTVL.

In its sample, this clonotype was seen many times. The chain recombines TRBV3-1 with TRBJ2-1; D is uncertain. Germline-derived CDR1 and CDR2 are LGHDT and YNNKEL (reference sequence). This CDR3 comprises 13 residues. Between the trimmed V and J ends, which lost 4 bases and 6 bases, there was a span of 10 bases. DNA of the CDR3: TGTGCCAGCAGCCGGACGTCCGCCAATGAGCAGTTCTTC. It codes for CASSRTSANEQFF.

Only a few counts were recorded for this clonotype. This rearrangement joins TRBV7-2 to TRBJ2-5; possible D gene TRBD2, 5 bases. The CDR3 loop spans 12 amino acids. Germline V CDR1 and CDR2: SGHTA, FQGNSA. V gave up 4 bases and J gave up 5 bases, with 8 bases separating them. The CDR3, as DNA: TGTGCCAGCAGCTCGGGATCTGAGACCCAGTACTTC. Translated, it gives CASSSGSETQYF.

This chain connects TRBV20-1 to TRBJ1-1; 8 nucleotides line up with TRBD1. The germline gives CDR1 DFQATT, CDR2 SNEGSKA (reference sequence). The CDR3 totals 15 residues. V gave up 4 bases and J gave up 6 bases; unmatched junction bases: 13. The CDR3 region is CSAIDRDRGTAEAFF. The CDR3 DNA reads TGCAGTGCTATAGACAGAGACAGGGGTACTGCTGAAGCTTTCTTT.

This clonotype was counted between two and nine times. The CDR3 DNA sequence: TGCGCCAGCAGCCCGGGACAGGTCTCTGGAAACACCATATATTTT. Amino acids: CASSPGQVSGNTIYF. The chain couples TRBV5-1 to TRBJ1-3; 8 bases line up with TRBD1. Germline lookup yields CDR1 SGHRS and CDR2 YFSETQ. The CDR3 contains 15 residues. The trim removed 4 bases at V and 0 bases at J, leaving 3 bases unmatched.

The table lists this clonotype with a few counts. The CDR3 nucleotides read TGTGCCAGCAGCCAACACGGACTAGCGGGGGGTTACGAGCAGTACGTC. Residues: CASSQHGLAGGYEQYV. This chain uses TRBV6-2 or TRBV6-3 with TRBJ2-7, with TRBD2 matching over 14 bases. The length of the CDR3 is 16 residues. Germline V lookup: CDR1 MNHEY, CDR2 SVGEGT. J gave up 4 bases and V 6 bases, and 8 bases lay outside the gene matches.

The sample holds many counts of this clonotype. V usage is TRBV6-6 and J usage is TRBJ2-7; 8 bases fit TRBD1. This CDR3 has 14 amino acids. Germline V gene lookup returns CDR1 MNHNY and CDR2 SVGAGI (reference sequence). With 9 bases clipped from V and 1 base from J, the junction kept 8 bases outside the gene matches. The CDR3 nucleotides are TGTGCCAGTTCAGACAGGGGTGTTTCCTACGAGCAGTACTTC. Its protein product is CASSDRGVSYEQYF.

This clonotype was detected only a few times. The V and J genes are TRBV5-4 and TRBJ2-1, with TRBD2 matching over 7 bases. The CDR3 runs to 12 residues. V shed 5 bases, J shed 5 bases, and the junction held 1 base outside the gene matches. Germline V gene data show CDR1 as SGHNT and CDR2 as YYREEE (reference sequence). CDR3 DNA sequence: TGTGCCAGCAGTCTAGCGGACAATGAGCAGTTCTTC. Translating it yields CASSLADNEQFF.

This clonotype occurred a few times. This chain joins TRBV5-1 and TRBJ1-2; D not certain. The CDR3 is 15 residues long. V lost 6 bases to trimming and J lost 1 base, with 16 bases between them. CDR1 SGHRS and CDR2 YFSETQ come from the germline V gene. CDR3 coding DNA: TGCGCCAGCACGCTCGAGCCGGCCGTTAACTATGGCTACACCTTC. Its translation: CASTLEPAVNYGYTF.

This clonotype has a handful of counts. This sequence joins TRBV7-2 and TRBJ1-2, with D unresolved. The CDR3 contains 16 residues. Germline V lookup: CDR1 SGHTA, CDR2 FQGNSA. Deletions cut 11 bases from V and 0 bases from J, with 22 bases between. CDR3 residues: CASTLGRLLANYGYTF. The CDR3, as DNA: TGTGCCTCGACTCTGGGGAGGCTCTTAGCTAACTATGGCTACACCTTC.

This clonotype has just a few counts. The chain joins TRBV7-9 to TRBJ1-1, with D possibly being TRBD1 (5 bases). The CDR3 consists of 14 residues. Germline values: CDR1 SEHNR, CDR2 FQNEAQ (reference sequence). V shed 5 bases and J shed 1 base, with 11 bases lying between them. Here the CDR3 DNA reads TGTGCCAGCAGCCGGGGACGACGGAACACTGAAGCTTTCTTT. Translated, it gives CASSRGRRNTEAFF.